These T cell receptor beta chains were read from a single sample in a study of vaccination and CD4 T cells after COVID-19. TCRdb analysed the PCR reads with MiXCR anew, one entry per CDR3 protein. Of nearly 5,500 distinct CDR3 sequences in the sample, about half were seen once. For these TCRs, the target antigens are not known. Specimen: CD4+ T cells from blood, cultured in vitro. These receptors were obtained from a human donor who had recovered from COVID-19. The CDR3 runs from the conserved cysteine through the conserved F or W. The order of the fields is clone size, D gene, V gene, J gene, CDR3 protein, CDR3 DNA. D genes are given only for firm matches. A row's size may be missing; if present it is once, few, many or a size class.

>.|TRBD2|TRBV6-2/TRBV6-3|TRBJ2-1
CASSYSSGRNEQFF
TGTGCCAGCAGTTACTCTAGCGGGAGGAATGAGCAGTTCTTC
>.|TRBD2|TRBV20-1|TRBJ2-7
CSAPGLGNYEQYF
TGCAGTGCACCCGGACTAGGGAACTACGAGCAGTACTTC
>.|TRBD2|TRBV5-6|TRBJ2-5
CASTLAGGTSETQYF
TGTGCCAGCACTCTAGCGGGGGGGACGAGCGAGACCCAGTACTTC
>large|.|TRBV5-4|TRBJ2-1
CASSGTSSSYNEQFF
TGTGCCAGCAGCGGGACTTCAAGCTCCTACAATGAGCAGTTCTTC
>few|.|TRBV27|TRBJ2-3
CASRFSAADTQYF
TGTGCCAGCAGGTTTTCGGCTGCAGATACGCAGTATTTT
>.|.|TRBV7-3|TRBJ2-3
CASRLGASTDTQYF
TGTGCCAGCAGATTAGGCGCTAGCACAGATACGCAGTATTTT
>.|TRBD2|TRBV5-4|TRBJ2-3
CASSFWTSLTPDTQYF
TGTGCCAGCAGCTTCTGGACTAGCCTTACACCGGATACGCAGTATTTT
>few|TRBD1|TRBV27|TRBJ1-2
CASSFSRDRGVGYTF
TGTGCCAGCAGTTTCTCGCGGGACAGGGGAGTTGGCTACACCTTC
>few|.|TRBV7-2|TRBJ2-1
CASSLGGALLNEQFF
TGTGCCAGCAGCTTAGGGGGGGCCTTGTTGAATGAGCAGTTCTTC
>.|.|TRBV7-8|TRBJ2-5
CASSSSRTQYF
TGTGCCAGCAGCTCTTCGCGGACCCAGTACTTC
>few|TRBD2|TRBV10-3|TRBJ2-7
CATEGKAGTSYEQYF
TGTGCCACCGAAGGGAAAGCCGGGACTAGCTACGAGCAGTACTTC
>.|.|TRBV6-1|TRBJ1-3
CASSVDAGWNTIYF
TGTGCCAGCAGTGTGGATGCAGGGTGGAACACCATATATTTT
>.|TRBD2|TRBV6-1|TRBJ2-5
CASSTHGTSGRAWETQYF
TGTGCCAGCAGTACCCATGGGACTAGCGGGAGGGCCTGGGAGACCCAGTACTTC
>once|.|TRBV11-3|TRBJ2-1
CASSPRTDTYNEQFF
TGTGCCAGCAGCCCCCGGACTGACACGTACAATGAGCAGTTCTTC
>few|TRBD1|TRBV6-1|TRBJ2-5
CASRKQGASETQYF
TGTGCCAGCAGGAAACAGGGGGCCTCAGAGACCCAGTACTTC
>.|.|TRBV30|TRBJ2-7
CACGKGIYEQYF
TGTGCCTGCGGAAAGGGTATTTACGAGCAGTACTTC
>.|.|TRBV3-1|TRBJ1-1
CASTQAGVDSEAFF
TGTGCCAGCACCCAGGCGGGGGTGGACTCTGAAGCTTTCTTT
>few|.|TRBV6-5|TRBJ2-7
CASSSRDHQDEQYF
TGTGCCAGCAGTTCCCGGGACCATCAGGACGAGCAGTACTTC
>few|.|TRBV20-1|TRBJ1-2
CSAVRGGDGYTF
TGCAGTGCCGTACGGGGAGGGGATGGCTACACCTTC
>few|.|TRBV20-1|TRBJ2-2
CSASSLVNTGELFF
TGCAGTGCTAGTAGTCTTGTGAACACCGGGGAGCTGTTTTTT
>few|.|TRBV7-9|TRBJ1-1
CASSLGRSYGTEAFF
TGTGCCAGCAGCTTAGGACGGAGTTATGGCACTGAAGCTTTCTTT
>.|.|TRBV5-1|TRBJ1-1
CASSLGVNTEAFF
TGCGCCAGCAGCTTGGGGGTGAACACTGAAGCTTTCTTT
>few|.|TRBV7-9|TRBJ2-7
CASRAPNSYEQYF
TGTGCCAGCCGGGCCCCTAACTCCTACGAGCAGTACTTC
>few|.|TRBV2|TRBJ1-5
CASSPWYSNQPQHF
TGTGCCAGCAGTCCCTGGTATAGCAATCAGCCCCAGCATTTT